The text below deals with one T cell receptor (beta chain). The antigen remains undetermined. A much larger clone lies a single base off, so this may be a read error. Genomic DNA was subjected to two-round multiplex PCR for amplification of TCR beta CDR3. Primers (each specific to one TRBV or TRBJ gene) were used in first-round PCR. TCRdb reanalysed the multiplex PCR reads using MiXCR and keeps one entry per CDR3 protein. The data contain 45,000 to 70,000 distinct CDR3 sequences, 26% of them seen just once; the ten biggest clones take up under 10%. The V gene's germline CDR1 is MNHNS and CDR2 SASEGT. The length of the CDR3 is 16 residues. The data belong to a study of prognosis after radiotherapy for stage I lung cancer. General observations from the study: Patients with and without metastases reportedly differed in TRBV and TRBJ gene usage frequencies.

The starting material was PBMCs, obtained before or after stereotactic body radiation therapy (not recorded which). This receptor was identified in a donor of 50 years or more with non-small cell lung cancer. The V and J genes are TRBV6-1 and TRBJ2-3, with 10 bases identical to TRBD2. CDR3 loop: CACSSGGVASTDTQYF. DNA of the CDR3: TGTGCCTGCAGCAGCGGGGGGGTCGCTAGCACAGATACGCAGTATTTT.